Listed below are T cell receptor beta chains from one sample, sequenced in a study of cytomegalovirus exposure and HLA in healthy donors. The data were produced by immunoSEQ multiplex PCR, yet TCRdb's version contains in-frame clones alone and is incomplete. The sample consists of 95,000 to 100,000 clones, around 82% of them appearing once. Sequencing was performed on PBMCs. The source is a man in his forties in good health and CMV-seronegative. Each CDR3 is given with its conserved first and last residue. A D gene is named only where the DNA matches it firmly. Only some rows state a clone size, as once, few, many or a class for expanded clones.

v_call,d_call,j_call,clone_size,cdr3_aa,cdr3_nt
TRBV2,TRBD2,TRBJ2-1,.,CASSEGREYNEQFF,TGTGCCAGCAGTGAGGGGCGGGAGTACAATGAGCAGTTCTTC
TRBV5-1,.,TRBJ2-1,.,CASSLAGETYNEQFF,TGCGCCAGCAGCTTGGCGGGGGAAACCTACAATGAGCAGTTCTTC
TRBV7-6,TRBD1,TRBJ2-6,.,CASSHSGTVSSGANVLTF,TGTGCCAGCAGCCATTCCGGGACAGTAAGCTCTGGGGCCAACGTCCTGACTTTC
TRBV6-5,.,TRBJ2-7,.,CASSYEGRGEQYF,TGTGCCAGCAGTTACGAAGGTAGGGGCGAGCAGTACTTC
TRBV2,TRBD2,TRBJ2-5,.,CASSPGTSVTGETQYF,TGTGCCAGCAGCCCCGGGACTAGCGTCACGGGGGAGACCCAGTACTTC
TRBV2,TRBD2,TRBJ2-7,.,CASSLLAGGKYEQYF,TGTGCCAGCTCCTTACTAGCGGGGGGGAAATACGAGCAGTACTTC
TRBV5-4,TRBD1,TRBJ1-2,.,CASSLRLTGMSGYTF,TGTGCCAGCAGCTTGAGACTGACAGGGATGAGTGGCTACACCTTC
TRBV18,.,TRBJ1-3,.,CASSPQGAGNTIYF,TGTGCCAGCTCACCACAGGGAGCAGGAAACACCATATATTTT
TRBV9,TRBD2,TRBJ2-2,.,CASSPQARGGNGELFF,TGTGCCAGCAGCCCTCAAGCGCGGGGGGGCAACGGGGAGCTGTTTTTT
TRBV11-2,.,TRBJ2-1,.,CASSLDIMRASYNEQFF,TGTGCCAGCAGCTTAGATATTATGAGGGCGTCCTACAATGAGCAGTTCTTC
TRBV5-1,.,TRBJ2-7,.,CASSLGGTAWQYF,TGCGCCAGCAGCTTGGGCGGGACAGCTTGGCAGTACTTC
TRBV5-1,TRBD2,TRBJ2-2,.,CASSLEGTRNTGELFF,TGCGCCAGCAGCTTGGAAGGGACTAGAAACACCGGGGAGCTGTTTTTT
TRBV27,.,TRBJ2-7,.,CASSRAGLTYEQYF,TGTGCCAGCAGTAGGGCAGGGCTCACCTACGAGCAGTACTTC
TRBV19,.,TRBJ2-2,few,CASSSIRNTGELFF,TGTGCCAGCTCAAGCATTCGGAACACCGGGGAGCTGTTTTTT
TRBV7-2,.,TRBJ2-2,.,CASSFTGGATGELFF,TGTGCCAGCAGCTTCACAGGGGGGGCCACCGGGGAGCTGTTTTTT
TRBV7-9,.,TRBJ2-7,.,CASSRLESEQYF,TGTGCCAGCAGCCGACTGGAAAGCGAGCAGTACTTC
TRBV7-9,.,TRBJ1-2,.,CASSLRIAAANYGYTF,TGTGCCAGCAGCTTACGAATTGCCGCAGCTAACTATGGCTACACCTTC
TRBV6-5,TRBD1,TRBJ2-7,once,CASSLQGQEQYF,TGTGCCAGCAGTTTACAGGGGCAAGAGCAGTACTTC
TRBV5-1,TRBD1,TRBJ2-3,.,CASSVTGGEADTQYF,TGCGCCAGCAGCGTGACAGGGGGCGAGGCAGATACGCAGTATTTT
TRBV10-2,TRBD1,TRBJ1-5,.,CASRGTATPYQPQHF,TGCGCCAGCAGGGGGACAGCCACCCCCTATCAGCCCCAGCATTTT
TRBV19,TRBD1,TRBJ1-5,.,CASSIARTGGGPQHF,TGTGCCAGTAGTATAGCCCGGACAGGCGGCGGCCCCCAGCATTTT
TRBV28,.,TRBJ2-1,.,CASSLIVGSYNEQFF,TGTGCCAGCAGTTTAATCGTCGGCTCCTACAATGAGCAGTTCTTC
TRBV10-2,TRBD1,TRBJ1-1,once,CASRPGTGEAFF,TGCGCCAGCAGACCCGGGACAGGCGAAGCTTTCTTT
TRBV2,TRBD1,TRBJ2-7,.,CASVRDSRYEQYF,TGTGCCAGCGTTAGGGACAGCAGATACGAGCAGTACTTC
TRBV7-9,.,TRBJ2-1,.,CASSLIGRSSYNEQFF,TGTGCCAGCAGCTTAATTGGGAGGAGCTCCTACAATGAGCAGTTCTTC
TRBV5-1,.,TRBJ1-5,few,CASSMGGGDDQPQHF,TGCGCCAGCAGCATGGGGGGGGGAGATGATCAGCCCCAGCATTTT
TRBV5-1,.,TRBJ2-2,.,CASSLAGTPNTGELFF,TGCGCCAGCAGCCTGGCGGGGACACCGAACACCGGGGAGCTGTTTTTT
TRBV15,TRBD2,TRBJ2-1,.,CATAGEGTYNEQFF,TGTGCCACCGCGGGGGAGGGAACCTACAATGAGCAGTTCTTC
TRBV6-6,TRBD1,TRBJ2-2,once,CASSPTGPTGELFF,TGTGCCAGCAGTCCGACAGGGCCCACCGGGGAGCTGTTTTTT
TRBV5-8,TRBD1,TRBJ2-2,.,CASSLPITGAGELFF,TGTGCCAGCAGCTTGCCCATCACAGGGGCGGGGGAGCTGTTTTTT
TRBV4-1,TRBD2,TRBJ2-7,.,CASSQGTSGGSYEQYF,TGCGCCAGCAGCCAAGGGACTAGCGGGGGGTCCTACGAGCAGTACTTC
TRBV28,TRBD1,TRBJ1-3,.,CASSTPDRVGNTIYF,TGTGCCAGCAGTACGCCGGACAGGGTTGGAAACACCATATATTTT
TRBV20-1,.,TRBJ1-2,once,CSARGFQDTF,TGCAGTGCCAGAGGTTTCCAGGACACCTTC
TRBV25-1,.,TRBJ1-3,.,CASSQRPGNTIYF,TGTGCCAGCTCCCAGCGACCTGGAAACACCATATATTTT
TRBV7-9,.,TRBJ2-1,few,CASSLSDSYNEQFF,TGTGCCAGCAGCTTAAGCGACTCCTACAATGAGCAGTTCTTC
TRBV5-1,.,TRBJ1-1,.,CASRSLWGGTEAFF,TGCGCCAGCAGATCCTTATGGGGAGGTACTGAAGCTTTCTTT
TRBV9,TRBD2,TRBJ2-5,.,CASSVGGGSGEQYF,TGTGCCAGCAGCGTAGGGGGGGGGAGTGGAGAGCAGTACTTC
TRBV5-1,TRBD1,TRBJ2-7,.,CASSPRTGLEQYF,TGCGCCAGCAGCCCCAGGACAGGGTTGGAGCAGTACTTC
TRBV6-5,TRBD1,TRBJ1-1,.,CASSLTGGNRAFF,TGTGCCAGCAGTCTAACAGGGGGTAATCGAGCTTTCTTT
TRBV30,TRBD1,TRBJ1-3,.,CAWKIPGGGNTIYF,TGTGCCTGGAAAATACCAGGGGGCGGAAACACCATATATTTT
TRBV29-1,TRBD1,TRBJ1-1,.,CSVEVVGTGGPNTEAFF,TGCAGCGTTGAAGTCGTCGGGACAGGGGGCCCGAACACTGAAGCTTTCTTT
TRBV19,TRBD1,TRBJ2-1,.,CASSTTGAGNEQFF,TGTGCCAGTAGTACAACAGGGGCGGGCAATGAGCAGTTCTTC
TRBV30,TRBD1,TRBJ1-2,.,CAWEGQVVAGYTF,TGTGCCTGGGAGGGACAGGTCGTCGCTGGCTACACCTTC
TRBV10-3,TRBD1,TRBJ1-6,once,CAIRGQDYNSPLHF,TGTGCCATCAGGGGACAGGACTATAATTCACCCCTCCACTTT
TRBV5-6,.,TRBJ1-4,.,CASSWRPGSNEKLFF,TGTGCCAGCAGCTGGAGGCCCGGAAGTAATGAAAAACTGTTTTTT